This is a list of T cell receptor beta chains from one sample in a study of beta chain features in type 1 diabetes. Profiled with immunoSEQ multiplex PCR; TCRdb holds only in-frame clones, not every one. The sample contains some 150,000 clones, roughly 7.2% of which appear only once. The source material was central memory CD4+ T cells from blood. Receptors were obtained from a woman aged 25 to 39 in good health. Each CDR3 is given with its conserved first and last residue. Each record gives: J gene, V gene, D gene, clone size, CDR3 protein, CDR3 DNA. D genes are given only for firm matches. Expanded clones get a size class; other rows say once, few or many, or leave the size out.

j_call: TRBJ1-2; v_call: TRBV2; d_call: -; clone_size: -; cdr3_aa: CASRNQQADGYTF; cdr3_nt: TGTGCCAGTAGGAATCAACAGGCGGACGGCTACACCTTC
j_call: TRBJ2-5; v_call: TRBV2; d_call: -; clone_size: -; cdr3_aa: CASSLSVAQETQYF; cdr3_nt: TGTGCCAGCAGTCTTTCGGTCGCCCAAGAGACCCAGTACTTC
j_call: TRBJ2-7; v_call: TRBV7-2; d_call: TRBD2; clone_size: few; cdr3_aa: CASSSLAGGSYEQYF; cdr3_nt: TGTGCCAGCAGCTCCCTAGCGGGAGGGAGCTACGAGCAGTACTTC
j_call: TRBJ2-5; v_call: TRBV18; d_call: -; clone_size: -; cdr3_aa: CASSPARSSLQETQYF; cdr3_nt: TGTGCCAGCTCACCAGCACGTAGTTCTCTTCAAGAGACCCAGTACTTC
j_call: TRBJ2-3; v_call: TRBV7-3; d_call: -; clone_size: few; cdr3_aa: CASSLILSGERYF; cdr3_nt: TGTGCCAGCAGCTTAATTTTGTCGGGGGAGCGGTATTTT
j_call: TRBJ1-2; v_call: TRBV9; d_call: TRBD1; clone_size: -; cdr3_aa: CASSNQLGGQVNYGYTF; cdr3_nt: TGTGCCAGCAGCAACCAACTAGGGGGACAGGTGAACTATGGCTACACCTTC
j_call: TRBJ1-1; v_call: TRBV5-1; d_call: -; clone_size: -; cdr3_aa: CASSRGQSEAFF; cdr3_nt: TGCGCCAGCAGCCGGGGACAATCTGAAGCTTTCTTT
j_call: TRBJ2-1; v_call: TRBV28; d_call: -; clone_size: -; cdr3_aa: CASSFLPSNEQFF; cdr3_nt: TGTGCCAGCAGTTTTCTACCGAGCAATGAGCAGTTCTTC
j_call: TRBJ2-1; v_call: TRBV25-1; d_call: TRBD2; clone_size: many; cdr3_aa: CASSEASGSYNEQFF; cdr3_nt: TGTGCCAGCAGTGAAGCAAGCGGGAGTTACAATGAGCAGTTCTTC
j_call: TRBJ1-1; v_call: TRBV5-6; d_call: TRBD1; clone_size: -; cdr3_aa: CASSLSWDRVREVGAFF; cdr3_nt: TGTGCCAGCAGCTTGTCTTGGGACAGGGTGCGAGAGGTTGGAGCTTTCTTT
j_call: TRBJ2-1; v_call: TRBV6-1; d_call: TRBD1; clone_size: few; cdr3_aa: CASGEQGSYNEQFF; cdr3_nt: TGTGCCAGCGGTGAACAGGGGTCCTACAATGAGCAGTTCTTC
j_call: TRBJ2-1; v_call: TRBV4-3; d_call: -; clone_size: -; cdr3_aa: CASSQQLLDSEQFF; cdr3_nt: TGCGCCAGCAGCCAGCAACTCTTGGACTCTGAGCAGTTCTTC
j_call: TRBJ2-5; v_call: TRBV18; d_call: -; clone_size: many; cdr3_aa: CASSPPEGAQYF; cdr3_nt: TGTGCCAGCTCACCACCGGAAGGGGCCCAGTACTTC
j_call: TRBJ1-4; v_call: TRBV30; d_call: -; clone_size: few; cdr3_aa: CAWSWGVDEKLFF; cdr3_nt: TGTGCCTGGAGTTGGGGGGTTGATGAAAAACTGTTTTTT
j_call: TRBJ2-5; v_call: TRBV12-5; d_call: -; clone_size: -; cdr3_aa: CASGFGEETQYF; cdr3_nt: TGTGCTAGTGGTTTCGGAGAAGAGACCCAGTACTTC
j_call: TRBJ2-3; v_call: TRBV11-2; d_call: -; clone_size: few; cdr3_aa: CASSRLGSADTQYF; cdr3_nt: TGTGCCAGCAGCCGTCTAGGTAGCGCAGATACGCAGTATTTT
j_call: TRBJ2-1; v_call: TRBV5-1; d_call: -; clone_size: -; cdr3_aa: CASSLGQAPHNEQFF; cdr3_nt: TGCGCCAGCAGCTTGGGACAGGCCCCCCACAATGAGCAGTTCTTC